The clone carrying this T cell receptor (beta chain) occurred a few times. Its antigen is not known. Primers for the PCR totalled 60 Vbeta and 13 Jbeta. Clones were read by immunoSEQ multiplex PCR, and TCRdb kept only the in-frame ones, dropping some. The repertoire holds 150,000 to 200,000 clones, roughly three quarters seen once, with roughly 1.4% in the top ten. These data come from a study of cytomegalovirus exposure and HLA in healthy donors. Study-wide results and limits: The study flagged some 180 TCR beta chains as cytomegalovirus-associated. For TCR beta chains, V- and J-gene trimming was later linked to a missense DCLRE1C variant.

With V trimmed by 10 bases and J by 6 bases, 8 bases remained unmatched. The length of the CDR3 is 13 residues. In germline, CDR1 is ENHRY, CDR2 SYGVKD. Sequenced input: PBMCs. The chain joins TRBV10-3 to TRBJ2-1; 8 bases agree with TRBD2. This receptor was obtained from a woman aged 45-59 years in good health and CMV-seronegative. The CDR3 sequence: CATRAGDGNEQFF. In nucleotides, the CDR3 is TGTGCCACCCGAGCGGGAGATGGCAATGAGCAGTTCTTC.